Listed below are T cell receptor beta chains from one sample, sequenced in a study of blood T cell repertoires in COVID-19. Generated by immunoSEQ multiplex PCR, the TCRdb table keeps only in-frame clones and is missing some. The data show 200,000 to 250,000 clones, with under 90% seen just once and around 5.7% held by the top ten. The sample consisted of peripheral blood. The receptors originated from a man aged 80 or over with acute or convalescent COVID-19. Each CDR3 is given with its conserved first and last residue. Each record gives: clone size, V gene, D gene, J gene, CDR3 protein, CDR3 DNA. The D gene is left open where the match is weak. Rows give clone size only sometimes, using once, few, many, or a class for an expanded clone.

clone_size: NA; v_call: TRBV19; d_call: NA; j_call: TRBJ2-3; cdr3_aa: CASSPEGGDTQYF; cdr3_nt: TGTGCCAGTAGTCCCGAGGGTGGAGATACGCAGTATTTT
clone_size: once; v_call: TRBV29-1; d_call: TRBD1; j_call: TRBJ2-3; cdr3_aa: CSVEGAPGQGTDTQYF; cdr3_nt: TGCAGCGTTGAAGGCGCGCCGGGACAGGGGACAGATACGCAGTATTTT
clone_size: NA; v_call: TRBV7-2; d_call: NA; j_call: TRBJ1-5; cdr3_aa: CASSHGRGGGNQPQHF; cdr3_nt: TGTGCCAGCAGTCACGGGCGCGGGGGGGGCAATCAGCCCCAGCATTTT
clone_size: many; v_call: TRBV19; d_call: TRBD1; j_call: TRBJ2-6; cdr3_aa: CASEGGYNSGANVLTF; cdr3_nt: TGTGCCAGCGAAGGGGGCTACAACTCTGGGGCCAACGTCCTGACTTTC
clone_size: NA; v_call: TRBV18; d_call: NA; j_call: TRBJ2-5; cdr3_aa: CASSPLGTKKGSGETQYF; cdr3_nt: TGTGCCAGCTCACCCCTAGGGACGAAAAAAGGGAGCGGGGAGACCCAGTACTTC
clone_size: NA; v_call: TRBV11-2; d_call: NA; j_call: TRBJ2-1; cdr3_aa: CASSKDTVYNEQFF; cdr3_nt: TGTGCCAGCAGCAAGGACACCGTCTACAATGAGCAGTTCTTC
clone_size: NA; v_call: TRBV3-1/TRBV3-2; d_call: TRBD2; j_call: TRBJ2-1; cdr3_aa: CASSIRTSGYNEQFF; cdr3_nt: TGTGCCAGCAGCATTCGGACTAGCGGCTACAATGAGCAGTTCTTC
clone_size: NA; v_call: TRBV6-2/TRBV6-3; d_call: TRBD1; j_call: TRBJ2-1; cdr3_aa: CASSNPPGTGSVHEQFF; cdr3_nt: TGTGCCAGCAGTAACCCTCCCGGGACAGGGTCCGTACATGAGCAGTTCTTC
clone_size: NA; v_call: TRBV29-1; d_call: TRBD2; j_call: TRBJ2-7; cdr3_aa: CSVRLATYEQYF; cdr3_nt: TGCAGCGTCCGACTAGCCACCTACGAGCAGTACTTC
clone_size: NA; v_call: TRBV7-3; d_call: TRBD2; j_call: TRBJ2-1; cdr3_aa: CASSIAGVSYNEQFF; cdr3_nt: TGTGCCAGCAGCATAGCGGGAGTGTCGTACAATGAGCAGTTCTTC
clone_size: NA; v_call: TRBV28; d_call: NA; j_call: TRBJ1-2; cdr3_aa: CASSSQVQYDGYTF; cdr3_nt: TGTGCCAGCAGTTCCCAGGTACAATATGATGGCTACACCTTC
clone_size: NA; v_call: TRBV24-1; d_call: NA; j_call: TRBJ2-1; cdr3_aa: CATSKSEEQFF; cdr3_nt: TGTGCCACCAGTAAAAGCGAGGAGCAGTTCTTC
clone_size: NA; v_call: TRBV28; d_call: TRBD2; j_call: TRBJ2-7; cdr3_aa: CASSLYPSGGLSYEQYF; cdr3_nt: TGTGCCAGCAGTTTATACCCTAGCGGGGGGTTATCCTACGAGCAGTACTTC
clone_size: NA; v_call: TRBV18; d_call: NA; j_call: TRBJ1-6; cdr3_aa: CASSNQRTDNSPLHF; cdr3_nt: TGTGCCAGCTCAAACCAGCGGACAGATAATTCACCCCTCCACTTT
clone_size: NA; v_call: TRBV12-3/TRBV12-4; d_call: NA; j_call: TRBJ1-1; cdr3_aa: CASSLAQGVEAFF; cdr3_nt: TGTGCCAGCAGTTTAGCGCAAGGGGTTGAAGCTTTCTTT
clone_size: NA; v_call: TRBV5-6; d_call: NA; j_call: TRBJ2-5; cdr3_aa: CASSLGAGETQYF; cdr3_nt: TGTGCCAGCAGCTTGGGTGCAGGGGAGACCCAGTACTTC
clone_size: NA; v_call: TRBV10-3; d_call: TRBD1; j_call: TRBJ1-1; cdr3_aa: CAITQQGRNTEAFF; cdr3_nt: TGTGCCATCACCCAACAGGGGAGGAACACTGAAGCTTTCTTT
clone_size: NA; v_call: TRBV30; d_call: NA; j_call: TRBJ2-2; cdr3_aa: CAWRGSGTGELFF; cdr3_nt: TGTGCCTGGAGGGGGTCGGGGACCGGGGAGCTGTTTTTT
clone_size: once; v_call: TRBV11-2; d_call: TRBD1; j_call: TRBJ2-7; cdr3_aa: CASSLGQGIPYEQYF; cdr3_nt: TGTGCCAGCAGCTTAGGACAGGGGATCCCCTACGAGCAGTACTTC
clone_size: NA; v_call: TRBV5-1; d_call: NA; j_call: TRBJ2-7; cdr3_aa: CASSSKGGPSSYEQYF; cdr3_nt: TGCGCCAGCAGCTCGAAAGGGGGACCAAGCTCCTACGAGCAGTACTTC
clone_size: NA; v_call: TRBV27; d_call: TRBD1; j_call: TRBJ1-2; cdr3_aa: CASSPDRVPFNYGYTF; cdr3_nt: TGTGCCAGCAGTCCTGACAGGGTCCCCTTTAACTATGGCTACACCTTC
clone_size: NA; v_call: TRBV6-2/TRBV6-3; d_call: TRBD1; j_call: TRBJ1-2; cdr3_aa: CASSPQGLGYGYTF; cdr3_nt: TGTGCCAGCAGTCCACAGGGGCTTGGGTATGGCTACACCTTC
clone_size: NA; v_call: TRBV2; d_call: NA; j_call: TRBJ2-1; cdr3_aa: CASSEARGTNSYNEQFF; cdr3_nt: TGTGCCAGCAGTGAAGCGCGAGGGACAAACTCCTACAATGAGCAGTTCTTC
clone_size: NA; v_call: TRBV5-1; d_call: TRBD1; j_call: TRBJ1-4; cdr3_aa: CASSSGQGNEKLFF; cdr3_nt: TGCGCCAGCAGCTCGGGACAGGGTAATGAAAAACTGTTTTTT
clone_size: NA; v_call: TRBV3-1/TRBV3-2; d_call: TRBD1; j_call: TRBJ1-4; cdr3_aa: CASSQSPTGGGEKLFF; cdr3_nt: TGTGCCAGCAGCCAAAGCCCAACAGGGGGCGGTGAAAAACTGTTTTTT
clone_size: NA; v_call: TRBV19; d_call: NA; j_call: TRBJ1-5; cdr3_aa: CASRTGHSNQPQHF; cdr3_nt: TGTGCCAGTAGGACAGGACATAGCAATCAGCCCCAGCATTTT
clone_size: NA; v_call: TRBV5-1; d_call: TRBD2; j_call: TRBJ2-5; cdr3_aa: CASSLNSGPQETQYF; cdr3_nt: TGCGCCAGCAGCCTAAATAGCGGGCCTCAAGAGACCCAGTACTTC